Shown below are 11 T cell receptor beta chains from a single sample sequenced in a study of T cell responses to AZD1222 COVID-19 vaccine. Assay: immunoSEQ multiplex PCR; the TCRdb copy retains only in-frame clones and omits some. Of over 130,000 clones in the sample, roughly 90% were seen once. The source was peripheral blood, collected 28 days after the second AZD1222 dose. These receptors were collected from an adult who received the AZD1222 COVID-19 vaccine.

This clone has only one observation. The gene calls are TRBV28 and TRBJ2-1, with 11 nucleotides matching TRBD2. This CDR3 has 16 amino acids. V lost 3 bases to trimming and J lost 2 bases; unmatched junction nucleotides: 3. CDR1 is MDHEN, CDR2 SYDVKM, per germline. The CDR3 nucleotides read TGTGCCAGCAGTTTCCTAGCGGGAGGAACCTACAATGAGCAGTTCTTC. Residues: CASSFLAGGTYNEQFF.

This chain joins TRBV12-2 and TRBJ2-3; the DNA was not used to check the table's D call, TRBD2. TRBV12-2 is recorded as a pseudogene. The CDR3 runs to 17 residues. The CDR3: CASRKKLAGGPTDTQYF. The DNA for the CDR3 is TGTGCAAGTCGCAAGAAACTAGCGGGAGGGCCGACAGATACGCAGTATTTT.

The rearrangement links TRBV30 to TRBJ2-7, with TRBD1 matching 8 bases. The CDR3 sequence is 13 residues long. The V gene's germline CDR1 is GTSNPN and CDR2 SVGIG (reference sequence). V lost 5 bases, J lost 1 base, and 4 bases stayed unmatched. Here the CDR3 DNA reads TGTGCCTGGGGACAGGGACGTTCCTACGAGCAGTACTTC. Residues: CAWGQGRSYEQYF.

The CDR3 loop reads CASSRGTGEKLFF. CDR3 nucleotides: TGTGCCAGTTCCCGGGGGACAGGTGAAAAACTGTTTTTT. The chain joins TRBV18 to TRBJ1-4; 8 bases are a match to TRBD1. Germline V lookup: CDR1 KGHSH, CDR2 LQKENI. V trimming: 9 bases; J trimming: 7 bases; junction bases outside the gene matches: 7. The CDR3 covers 13 residues.

This chain joins TRBV7-2 and TRBJ1-5; D is undetermined. Trimming removed 1 base at V and 5 bases at J, with 9 bases between. Germline assignment: CDR1 SGHTA and CDR2 FQGNSA. The CDR3 is made up of 14 amino acids. The CDR3 spells CASSLGNTYQPQHF. DNA for the CDR3: TGTGCCAGCAGCTTAGGGAACACCTATCAGCCCCAGCATTTT.

The sample holds one count of this clone. The chain joins TRBV11-2 to TRBJ1-2, with D uncertain. Germline V gene data show CDR1 as SGHAT and CDR2 as FQNNGV. The CDR3 totals 15 residues. Deletions cut 0 bases from V and 6 bases from J, with 14 bases between. The CDR3 spells CASSLDHAGRNGYTF. Here the CDR3 DNA reads TGTGCCAGCAGCTTAGATCATGCAGGACGCAATGGCTACACCTTC.

The V and J genes are TRBV19 and TRBJ1-6; D possibly corresponds to TRBD1 (6 bases). This CDR3 spans 14 amino acids. Trimming removed 3 bases at V and 9 bases at J, with 12 bases between. CDR1 and CDR2 (germline): LNHDA, SQIVND (reference sequence). CDR3 bases: TGTGCCAGTAGTATCTACAGGGAAGGTTCACCCCTCCACTTT. Its protein is CASSIYREGSPLHF.

The chain joins TRBV6-5 to TRBJ2-7; 9 nucleotides line up with TRBD2. The V gene end was trimmed by 8 bases and the J gene end by 2 bases; junction bases not matched to a gene: 7. Germline V CDR1 and CDR2: MNHEY, SVGAGI. CDR3 length equals 14 residues. The CDR3 loop is CASCRLAETYEQYF. CDR3 nucleotides: TGTGCCAGCTGCCGACTAGCGGAGACCTACGAGCAGTACTTC.

V and J are TRBV5-5 and TRBJ2-7; 11 nucleotides align to TRBD2. This CDR3 region has 17 residues. After removal of 0 bases from V and 0 bases from J, the junction contained 5 bases not matched to a gene. CDR1 is SGHKS, CDR2 YYEKEE, per germline (reference sequence). The CDR3: CASSLDGLAGSSYEQYF. The CDR3 region has the DNA TGTGCCAGCAGCTTGGACGGACTAGCGGGTTCCTCCTACGAGCAGTACTTC. Full variable domain (missing parts from reference TRBV5-5 and TRBJ2-7): DAGVTQSPTHLIKTRGQQVTLRCSPISGHKSVSWYQQVLGQGPQFIFQYYEKEERGRGNFPDRFSARQFPNYSSELNVNALLLGDSALYLCASSLDGLAGSSYEQYFGPGTRLTVT.

The J gene is TRBJ2-7, the V gene TRBV6-2 or TRBV6-3; 12 nucleotides line up with TRBD2. The CDR3 spans 15 residues. Germline assignment: CDR1 MNHEY and CDR2 SVGEGT. V gave up 6 bases and J gave up 1 base; unmatched junction bases: 4. The CDR3 is CASSGLAGISYEQYF. CDR3 bases: TGTGCCAGCAGCGGACTAGCGGGGATATCCTACGAGCAGTACTTC.

The gene calls are TRBV6-2 or TRBV6-3 and TRBJ2-1; D may be TRBD2 (5 bases). The CDR3 has 15 amino acids. V gave up 6 bases and J gave up 9 bases, with 21 bases separating them. Germline CDR1 and CDR2: MNHEY and SVGEGT. CDR3 DNA sequence: TGTGCCAGCAGCCTCGCGAGGGCTAGGTTGGTTGAGCAGTTCTTC. It is translated as CASSLARARLVEQFF.